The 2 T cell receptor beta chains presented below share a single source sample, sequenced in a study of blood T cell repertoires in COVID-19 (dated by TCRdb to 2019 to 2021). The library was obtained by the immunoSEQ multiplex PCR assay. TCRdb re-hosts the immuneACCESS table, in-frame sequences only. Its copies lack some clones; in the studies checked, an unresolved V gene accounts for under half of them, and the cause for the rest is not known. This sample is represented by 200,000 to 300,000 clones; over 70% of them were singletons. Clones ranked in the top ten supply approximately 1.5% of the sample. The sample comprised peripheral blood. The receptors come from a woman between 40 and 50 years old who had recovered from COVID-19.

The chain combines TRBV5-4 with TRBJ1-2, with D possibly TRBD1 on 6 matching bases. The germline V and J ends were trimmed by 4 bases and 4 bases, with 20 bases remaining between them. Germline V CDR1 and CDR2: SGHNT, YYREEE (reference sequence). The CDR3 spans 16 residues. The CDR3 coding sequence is TGTGCCAGCAGCCCCGGAGGACCGACAGGCGGCTATGGCTACACCTTC. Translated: CASSPGGPTGGYGYTF.

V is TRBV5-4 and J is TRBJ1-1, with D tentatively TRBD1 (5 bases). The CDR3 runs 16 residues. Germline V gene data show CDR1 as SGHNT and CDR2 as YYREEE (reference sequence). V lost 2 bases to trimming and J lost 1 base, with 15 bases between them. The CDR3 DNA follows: TGTGCCAGCAGCTTCCCACCGGGGCGGGAGAACACTGAAGCTTTCTTT. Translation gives CASSFPPGRENTEAFF.